The clone carrying this T cell receptor (beta chain) was detected once. The CDR3 extends over 15 amino acids. The germline V gene encodes CDR1 KGHSH and CDR2 LQKENI. After removal of 6 bases from V and 8 bases from J, the junction contained 13 bases not matched to a gene. The data were obtained in a study of control samples from healthy donors and cancer patients. Using immunoSEQ multiplex PCR, the repertoire was profiled, and TCRdb retains in-frame clones only, with some absent. Seen here are roughly 180,000 clones, 93% observed once, and the top ten hold roughly 3.9%. This chain uses TRBV18 with TRBJ1-2; TRBD1 aligns across 9 bases. The sequence was obtained from a woman in her fifties or sixties in good health. The sample was blood. CDR3 in amino acids: CASSPGNRGLYGYTF. CDR3 bases: TGTGCCAGCTCCCCGGGAAACAGGGGGCTGTACGGCTACACCTTC.